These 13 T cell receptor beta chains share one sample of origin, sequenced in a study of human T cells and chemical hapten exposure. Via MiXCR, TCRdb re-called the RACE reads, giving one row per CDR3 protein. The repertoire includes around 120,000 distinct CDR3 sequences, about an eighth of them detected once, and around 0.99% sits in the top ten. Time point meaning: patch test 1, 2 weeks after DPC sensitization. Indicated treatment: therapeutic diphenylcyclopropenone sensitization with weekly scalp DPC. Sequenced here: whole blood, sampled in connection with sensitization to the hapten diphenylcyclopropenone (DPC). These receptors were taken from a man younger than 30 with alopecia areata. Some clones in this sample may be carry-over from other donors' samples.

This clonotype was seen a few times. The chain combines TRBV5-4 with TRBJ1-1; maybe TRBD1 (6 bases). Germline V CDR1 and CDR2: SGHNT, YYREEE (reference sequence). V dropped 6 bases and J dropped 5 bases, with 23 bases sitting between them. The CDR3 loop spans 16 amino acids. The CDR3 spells CASTPRGQGPQTEAFF. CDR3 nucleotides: TGTGCCAGCACCCCGCGCGGCCAGGGGCCCCAAACTGAAGCTTTCTTT.

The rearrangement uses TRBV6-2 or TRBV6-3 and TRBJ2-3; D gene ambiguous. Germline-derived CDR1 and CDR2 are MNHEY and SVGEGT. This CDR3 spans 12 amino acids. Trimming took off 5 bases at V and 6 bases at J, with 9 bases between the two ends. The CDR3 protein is CASSHHRDTQYF. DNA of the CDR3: TGTGCCAGCAGTCACCACCGGGATACGCAGTATTTT.

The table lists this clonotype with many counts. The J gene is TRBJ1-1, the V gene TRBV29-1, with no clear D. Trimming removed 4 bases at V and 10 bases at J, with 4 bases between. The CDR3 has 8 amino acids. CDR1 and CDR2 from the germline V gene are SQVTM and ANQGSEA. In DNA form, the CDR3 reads TGCAGCGTTGTAGGAGCTTTCTTT. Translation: CSVVGAFF.

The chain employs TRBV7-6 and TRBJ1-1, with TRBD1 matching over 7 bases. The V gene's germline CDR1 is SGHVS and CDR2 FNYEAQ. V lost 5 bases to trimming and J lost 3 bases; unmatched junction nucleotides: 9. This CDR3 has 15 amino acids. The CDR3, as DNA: TGTGCCAGCAGCATAGGGGACAGACGGGACACTGAAGCTTTCTTT. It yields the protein CASSIGDRRDTEAFF.

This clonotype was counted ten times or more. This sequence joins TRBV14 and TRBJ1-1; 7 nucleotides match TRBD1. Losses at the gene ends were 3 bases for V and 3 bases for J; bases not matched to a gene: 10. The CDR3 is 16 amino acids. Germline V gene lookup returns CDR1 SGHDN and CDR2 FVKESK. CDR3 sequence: CASSQTGYRADTEAFF. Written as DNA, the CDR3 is TGTGCCAGCAGCCAGACAGGGTATCGAGCAGACACTGAAGCTTTCTTT.

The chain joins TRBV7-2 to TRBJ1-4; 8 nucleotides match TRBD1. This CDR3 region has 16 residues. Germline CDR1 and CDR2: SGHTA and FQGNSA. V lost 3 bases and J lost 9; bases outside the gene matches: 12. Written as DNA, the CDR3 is TGTGCCAGCAGCTTTAGGGGTGGACAGGGCGATCAAAAACTGTTTTTT. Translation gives CASSFRGGQGDQKLFF.

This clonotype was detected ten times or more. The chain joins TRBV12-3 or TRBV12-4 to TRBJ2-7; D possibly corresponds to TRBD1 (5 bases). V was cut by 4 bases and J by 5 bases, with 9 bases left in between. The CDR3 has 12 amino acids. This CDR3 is CASSSDRDEQYF. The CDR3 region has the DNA TGTGCCAGCAGTTCTGACAGAGACGAGCAGTACTTC.

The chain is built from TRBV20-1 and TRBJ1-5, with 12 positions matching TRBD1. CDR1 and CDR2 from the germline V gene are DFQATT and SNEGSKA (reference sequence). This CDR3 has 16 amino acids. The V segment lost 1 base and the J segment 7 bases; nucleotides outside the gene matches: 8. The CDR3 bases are TGCAGTGCTAGAGTTCCGGGACAGGGGGCGGAACAGCCCCAGCATTTT. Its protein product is CSARVPGQGAEQPQHF.

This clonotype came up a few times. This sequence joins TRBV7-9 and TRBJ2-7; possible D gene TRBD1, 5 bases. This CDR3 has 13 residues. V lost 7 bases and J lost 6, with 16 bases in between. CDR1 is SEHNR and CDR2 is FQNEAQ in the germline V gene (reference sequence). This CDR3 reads CASTNLTGSEQYF. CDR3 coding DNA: TGTGCCAGCACCAACTTAACAGGTTCCGAGCAGTACTTC.

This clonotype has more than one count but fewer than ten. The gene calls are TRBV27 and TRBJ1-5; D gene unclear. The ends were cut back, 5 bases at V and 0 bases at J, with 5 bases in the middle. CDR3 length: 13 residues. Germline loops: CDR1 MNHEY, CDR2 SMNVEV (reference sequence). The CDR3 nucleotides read TGTGCCAGCAGTAAGAATAGCAATCAGCCCCAGCATTTT. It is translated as CASSKNSNQPQHF.

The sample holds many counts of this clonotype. The CDR3 DNA is TGCAGTGCGGGACTAGCGGGGACAACAGATACGCAGTATTTT. Translation gives CSAGLAGTTDTQYF. The rearrangement links TRBV20-1 to TRBJ2-3; 13 bases line up with TRBD2. Trimming removed 6 bases from V and 3 bases from J; junction bases left unmatched: 3. This CDR3 is built from 14 residues. Per the germline V gene, CDR1 is DFQATT and CDR2 is SNEGSKA (reference sequence).

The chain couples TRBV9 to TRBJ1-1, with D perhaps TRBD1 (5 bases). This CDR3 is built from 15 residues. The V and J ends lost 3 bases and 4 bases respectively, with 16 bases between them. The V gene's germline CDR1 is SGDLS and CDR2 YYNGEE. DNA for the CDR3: TGTGCCAGCAGCGGAGGGACGGGACCTAGCACTGAAGCTTTCTTT. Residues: CASSGGTGPSTEAFF.

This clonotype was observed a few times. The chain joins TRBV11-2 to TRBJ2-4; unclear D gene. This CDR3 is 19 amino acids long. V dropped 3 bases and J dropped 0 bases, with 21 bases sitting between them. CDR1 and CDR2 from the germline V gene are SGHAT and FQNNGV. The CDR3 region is CASSLIGNSRSLAKNIQYF. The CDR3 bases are TGTGCCAGCAGCTTGATAGGGAACAGCAGATCACTAGCCAAAAACATTCAGTACTTC.